Shown below are 26 T cell receptor beta chains from a single sample sequenced in a study of neurological immune-mediated disorders. TCRdb processed the 5' RACE reads anew with MiXCR; each CDR3 protein has one entry. In the table there are under 80,000 distinct CDR3 sequences, 4% to 6% of which are singletons. The sample was PBMCs. Receptors originate from a woman aged 45-65 years with multiple sclerosis.

This clonotype is categorized as medium-sized. The V gene is TRBV20-1, the J gene TRBJ2-5, with D perhaps TRBD2 (6 bases). CDR3 size: 14 residues. From germline, CDR1 is DFQATT and CDR2 SNEGSKA (reference sequence). V lost 0 bases, J lost 5 bases, and 13 bases lay in between. Here the CDR3 DNA reads TGCAGTGCTAGAGATGGAGGGGTAGCGGAGACCCAGTACTTC. Translation gives CSARDGGVAETQYF.

The chain joins TRBV7-6 to TRBJ2-3; TRBD1 or TRBD2 may be the D gene (5 bases each). The CDR3 runs 14 residues. Between the trimmed V and J ends, which lost 5 bases and 4 bases, there was a span of 13 bases. The germline gives CDR1 SGHVS, CDR2 FNYEAQ. CDR3 sequence: CASSPGRGADTQYF. The CDR3 DNA sequence: TGTGCCAGCAGCCCAGGTAGAGGGGCAGATACGCAGTATTTT.

There are many counts of this clonotype. The chain is built from TRBV4-2 and TRBJ2-1; D gene ambiguous. The length of the CDR3 is 15 residues. With 2 bases removed from V and 5 bases from J, the gap between germline ends came to 13 bases. From germline, CDR1 is LGHNA and CDR2 YNFKEQ. The CDR3 nucleotides read TGTGCCAGCAGCCAAAGTGGAGTACTTCACAATGAGCAGTTCTTC. This translates into CASSQSGVLHNEQFF.

This clonotype was found many times. For the CDR3, the DNA is TGCGCCAGCAGCTTGGGAGCGGGGACCCAAGAGACCCAGTACTTC. This sequence encodes CASSLGAGTQETQYF. The rearrangement links TRBV5-1 to TRBJ2-5; TRBD2 matches at 7 bases. V shed 0 bases, J shed 1 base, and the junction held 3 bases outside the gene matches. The CDR3 length is 15 residues. CDR1 is SGHRS and CDR2 is YFSETQ in the germline V gene. The full variable domain, with the rest looked up from reference TRBV5-1 and TRBJ2-5, is KAGVTQTPRYLIKTRGQQVTLSCSPISGHRSVSWYQQTPGQGLQFLFEYFSETQRNKGNFPGRFSGRQFSNSRSEMNVSTLELGDSALYLCASSLGAGTQETQYFGPGTRLLVL.

The sample holds a few counts of this clonotype. This may stem from a read error, because a much larger clone lies one nucleotide away. The rearrangement joins TRBV7-8 to TRBJ2-5, with D perhaps matching TRBD2 (5 bases). V lost 5 bases and J 6 bases, leaving 13 bases between the germline ends. The CDR3 is made up of 13 amino acids. Germline loops: CDR1 SGHVS, CDR2 FQNEAQ. DNA of the CDR3: TGTGCCAGCAGCCCGGGAAGCGAGAAGACCCAGTACTTC. This gives the protein CASSPGSEKTQYF.

This clonotype was recorded many times. The V and J genes are TRBV5-1 and TRBJ1-2; unclear D gene. V lost 0 bases and J lost 4, with 19 bases in between. This CDR3 spans 17 amino acids. Per germline, CDR1 SGHRS and CDR2 YFSETQ. In DNA, the CDR3 is TGCGCCAGCAGCTTGGCCGGCAATGGAAGTAGGGCCTATGGCTACACCTTC. It encodes CASSLAGNGSRAYGYTF.

Here the CDR3 reads CASSERSYNEQFF. Here the CDR3 DNA reads TGTGCCAGCAGCGAAAGATCCTACAATGAGCAGTTCTTC. This chain uses TRBV9 with TRBJ2-1; D is undetermined. Deletions cut 3 bases from V and 1 base from J, with 5 bases between. The germline gives CDR1 SGDLS, CDR2 YYNGEE. This CDR3 is 13 amino acids long.

This clonotype appeared many times. The V and J genes are TRBV29-1 and TRBJ1-2; 10 nucleotides match TRBD1. This CDR3 has 13 residues. Germline assignment: CDR1 SQVTM and CDR2 ANQGSEA. The V and J ends lost 4 bases and 8 bases, in that order; junction bases with no gene match: 7. CDR3 sequence reads: CSVVPGQGFGYTF. CDR3 nucleotide sequence: TGCAGCGTTGTTCCGGGACAGGGGTTCGGCTACACCTTC.

Points on this clonotype: Just one base apart from a much larger clone, this may be a read error. The rearrangement joins TRBV29-1 to TRBJ1-1; 7 bases are shared with TRBD1. The V gene end was trimmed by 2 bases and the J gene end by 1 base; junction bases not matched to a gene: 1. Germline V lookup: CDR1 SQVTM, CDR2 ANQGSEA. This CDR3 has 13 amino acids. The CDR3 reads CSVEWTGNTEAFF. In nucleotides, the CDR3 is TGCAGCGTTGAATGGACAGGGAACACTGAAGCTTTCTTT.

In this sample, this clonotype turned up many times. The V and J genes are TRBV28 and TRBJ2-7, with a possible D match to TRBD1 (5 bases). Trimming removed 7 bases at V and 1 base at J, with 11 bases between. This CDR3 has 13 residues. The germline CDR1 and CDR2 sequences are MDHEN and SYDVKM. Here the CDR3 DNA reads TGTGCCAGCAAGGACACCTTATCCTACGAGCAGTACTTC. It specifies CASKDTLSYEQYF.

This clonotype was picked up a small number of times. The V call is TRBV9, the J call TRBJ1-1, with D unresolved. Germline loops: CDR1 SGDLS, CDR2 YYNGEE. The CDR3 is 13 amino acids. V was pared by 3 bases and J by 1 base, with 7 bases between. The CDR3 sequence is CASSENQNTEAFF. In DNA, the CDR3 is TGTGCCAGCAGCGAAAACCAGAACACTGAAGCTTTCTTT.

This clonotype has a count of ten or more. The chain employs TRBV18 and TRBJ1-1; unclear D gene. V was trimmed by 3 bases and J by 1 base, leaving 6 bases between them. The CDR3 consists of 13 residues. The germline V gene has CDR1 KGHSH and CDR2 LQKENI. This chain's CDR3 is CASSPVANTEAFF. The DNA for the CDR3 is TGTGCCAGCTCACCGGTAGCGAACACTGAAGCTTTCTTT.

This clonotype was observed at least ten times. The chain employs TRBV30 and TRBJ1-1; D is ambiguous. Germline-derived CDR1 and CDR2 are GTSNPN and SVGIG (reference sequence). The CDR3 length is 13 residues. Trimming removed 5 bases at V and 11 bases at J, with 21 bases between. CDR3 bases: TGTGCCTGGTTTGGTCCTCCCGCCCGGAGGGCTTTCTTT. Amino acid sequence: CAWFGPPARRAFF.

The sample holds many counts of this clonotype. V gene TRBV5-6 combines with J gene TRBJ2-2; possible D gene TRBD1, 5 bases. Per germline, CDR1 SGHDT and CDR2 YYEEEE. This CDR3 is built from 13 residues. Trimming shortened V by 4 bases and J by 6 bases, and 10 bases separated the two germline ends. For the CDR3, the DNA is TGTGCCAGCAGCCCTACAGGCCCCGGGGAGCTGTTTTTT. Protein: CASSPTGPGELFF.

The table lists this clonotype with many counts. Here the CDR3 DNA reads TGTGCCAGTAGTATAAGGGGCCAGGGATTTGCTGAAGCTTTCTTT. This sequence encodes CASSIRGQGFAEAFF. The V call is TRBV19, the J call TRBJ1-1, with D possibly TRBD1 on 5 matching bases. Germline values: CDR1 LNHDA, CDR2 SQIVND (reference sequence). Trimming left V 2 bases short and J 6 bases short, with 16 bases between. The CDR3 covers 15 residues.

This clonotype was counted many times. The J gene is TRBJ2-7, the V gene TRBV6-2 or TRBV6-3; tentative D call: TRBD1 (5 bases). Germline CDR1 reads MNHEY; CDR2 reads SVGEGT. This CDR3 has 14 amino acids. Between the trimmed V and J ends, which lost 4 bases and 0 bases, there was a span of 10 bases. DNA of the CDR3: TGTGCCAGCAGTTCTTACGACAGCTCCTACGAGCAGTACGTC. This translates into CASSSYDSSYEQYV.

Concerning this clonotype: One end of the junction fails to match germline, which may point to a read error. The chain employs TRBV10-3 and TRBJ2-6; D possibly uses TRBD1 or TRBD2 (5 bases each). This CDR3 spans 13 amino acids. The germline V gene has CDR1 ENHRY and CDR2 SYGVKD. CDR3 loop: CAIRDSGAKVLTF. In DNA form, the CDR3 reads TGTGCCATCAGGGACTCTGGGGCCAAAGTCCTGACTTTC.

At least ten counts were recorded for this clonotype. The chain links TRBV7-2 to TRBJ1-1; D may be TRBD1 (6 bases). Germline CDR1 is SGHTA and CDR2 is FQGNSA. V lost 2 bases, J lost 10 bases, and 11 bases lay in between. The CDR3 is made up of 12 amino acids. CDR3 amino acids: CASSLSQGRAFF. In DNA, the CDR3 is TGTGCCAGCAGCTTAAGTCAGGGGAGAGCTTTCTTT.

This clonotype was recorded at least ten times. The chain links TRBV24-1 to TRBJ2-2; 7 bases agree with TRBD2. J lost 4 bases, V lost 8 bases, and 6 bases had no gene match. Germline V gene lookup returns CDR1 KGHDR and CDR2 SFDVKD. This CDR3 region has 14 residues. CDR3 amino acids: CATKGPGGTGELFF. In DNA, the CDR3 is TGTGCCACCAAGGGACCGGGAGGCACCGGGGAGCTGTTTTTT.

This clonotype turned up a few times. This chain links TRBV6-2 or TRBV6-3 with TRBJ2-1, with 11 bases matching TRBD2. The CDR3 runs 15 residues. Germline loops: CDR1 MNHEY, CDR2 SVGEGT. Trimming removed 6 bases from V and 2 bases from J; junction bases left unmatched: 3. The CDR3: CASRIAGGTYNEQFF. The CDR3, as DNA: TGTGCCAGCAGAATAGCGGGGGGGACCTACAATGAGCAGTTCTTC.

The sample holds many counts of this clonotype. The chain has TRBV24-1 and TRBJ2-6, with D hard to call. V lost 6 bases and J 3 bases, leaving 8 bases between the germline ends. This CDR3 is 14 amino acids long. CDR1 is KGHDR, CDR2 SFDVKD, per germline. For the CDR3, the DNA is TGTGCCACCAGTAGGGCAGATGGGGCCAACGTCCTGACTTTC. Protein: CATSRADGANVLTF.

V and J are TRBV5-1 and TRBJ1-4; the D gene is possibly TRBD1 (6 bases). Trimming took 3 bases from V and 4 from J, leaving 10 bases between them. Germline V gene lookup returns CDR1 SGHRS and CDR2 YFSETQ. This CDR3 is built from 14 residues. This CDR3 is CASSSGQINEKLFF. The CDR3 nucleotides read TGCGCCAGCAGCTCGGGACAAATTAATGAAAAACTGTTTTTT.

This clonotype appeared many times. The chain has TRBV12-3 or TRBV12-4 and TRBJ2-1, with a tentative D call TRBD2 (6 bases). The ends were cut back, 5 bases at V and 15 bases at J, with 20 bases in the middle. The CDR3 has 13 amino acids. CDR3 DNA: TGTGCCAGCAGTGCCACCCGGCGGGGTGAGGGGTTCTTC. Residues: CASSATRRGEGFF.

This clonotype was recorded many times. The gene calls are TRBV9 and TRBJ2-3; D remains ambiguous. V lost 5 bases and J 0 bases, leaving 7 bases between the germline ends. The length of the CDR3 is 13 residues. Germline values: CDR1 SGDLS, CDR2 YYNGEE. Written as DNA, the CDR3 is TGTGCCAGCAGTGGAACTAGCACAGATACGCAGTATTTT. Its translation: CASSGTSTDTQYF.

In its sample, this clonotype was seen many times. The CDR3 sequence: CASSLLPGTNTGELFF. CDR3 nucleotide sequence: TGCGCCAGCAGCCTGCTTCCCGGGACAAACACCGGGGAGCTGTTTTTT. The rearrangement joins TRBV5-1 to TRBJ2-2; D might be TRBD1 (6 bases). Deletions cut 4 bases from V and 2 bases from J, with 15 bases between. Germline CDR1 and CDR2: SGHRS and YFSETQ. There are 16 residues in the CDR3.

The table lists this clonotype with many counts. V is TRBV7-9 and J is TRBJ2-6, with 8 bases identical to TRBD1. The length of the CDR3 is 17 residues. Per germline, CDR1 SEHNR and CDR2 FQNEAQ (reference sequence). V gave up 5 bases and J gave up 2 bases; unmatched junction bases: 8. The CDR3 loop reads CASSRTGFLAGANVLTF. The CDR3 nucleotides read TGTGCCAGCAGCAGGACAGGGTTTTTAGCTGGGGCCAACGTCCTGACTTTC.